These 15 T cell receptor beta chains came from one sample sequenced in a study of blood T cell repertoires in COVID-19. Clones were sequenced by immunoSEQ multiplex PCR, and TCRdb holds only the in-frame ones, with some missing. The sample includes roughly 100,000 clones, more than 75% of them seen just once. Source material: peripheral blood. These receptors were obtained from a man between 60 and 75 years old with active or convalescent COVID-19.

The V call is TRBV30, the J call TRBJ2-5, with D perhaps TRBD1 (6 bases). The germline V gene has CDR1 GTSNPN and CDR2 SVGIG (reference sequence). This CDR3 has 15 residues. V lost 0 bases to trimming and J lost 0 bases, with 11 bases between them. CDR3 bases: TGTGCCTGGAGTGTCGGCGGACAGTACCAAGAGACCCAGTACTTC. This encodes CAWSVGGQYQETQYF.

The chain combines TRBV11-3 with TRBJ2-1; D perhaps matches TRBD1 (6 bases). Germline V CDR1 and CDR2: SGHNT, YENEEA. Trimming took 3 bases from V and 3 from J, leaving 15 bases between them. The CDR3 consists of 16 residues. The CDR3 nucleotides read TGTGCCAGCAGCTTGGAGAGATCGGACAGCTACAATGAGCAGTTCTTC. This encodes CASSLERSDSYNEQFF.

The chain has TRBV6-1 and TRBJ1-4; no definite D call. Trimming stripped 1 base from V and 3 bases from J, with 9 bases between. The CDR3 has 15 residues. Germline CDR1 MNHNS, CDR2 SASEGT. DNA of the CDR3: TGTGCCAGCAGTGAAGGGTCAAACTCTAATGAAAAACTGTTTTTT. As protein: CASSEGSNSNEKLFF.

The chain combines TRBV28 with TRBJ1-2; D is uncertain. Germline loops: CDR1 MDHEN, CDR2 SYDVKM. V was pared by 7 bases and J by 3 bases, with 12 bases between. The CDR3 extends over 13 amino acids. DNA of the CDR3: TGTGCCAGCATTGGCGGTTTGTACTATGGCTACACCTTC. Its protein is CASIGGLYYGYTF.

The genes are TRBV28 and TRBJ1-2; 10 bases are a match to TRBD1. The length of the CDR3 is 15 residues. Germline V lookup: CDR1 MDHEN, CDR2 SYDVKM. With V trimmed by 4 bases and J by 6 bases, 8 bases remained unmatched. CDR3 nucleotide sequence: TGTGCCAGCAGTTCAGACAGGGGGCCCTCCGATGGCTACACCTTC. Translation: CASSSDRGPSDGYTF.

This rearrangement joins TRBV20-1 to TRBJ2-1; D is undetermined. The CDR3 extends over 11 amino acids. Germline CDR1 and CDR2: DFQATT and SNEGSKA (reference sequence). With 3 bases removed from V and 9 bases from J, the gap between germline ends came to 9 bases. This chain's CDR3 is CSASSNPEQFF. The CDR3 nucleotides are TGCAGTGCTAGCTCTAACCCTGAGCAGTTCTTC.

For the CDR3, the DNA is TGCGCCAGCGAACGAACCCTAGCGTTGAGCACAGATACGCAGTATTTT. It translates to CASERTLALSTDTQYF. This sequence joins TRBV10-2 and TRBJ2-3; D possibly corresponds to TRBD2 (6 bases). V lost 8 bases to trimming and J lost 0 bases, with 18 bases between them. This CDR3 has 16 residues. Germline CDR1 and CDR2: WSHSY and SAAADI.

The chain combines TRBV5-5 with TRBJ1-2, with 10 bases aligning to TRBD1. V lost 5 bases to trimming and J lost 5 bases; unmatched junction nucleotides: 9. The V gene's germline CDR1 is SGHKS and CDR2 YYEKEE (reference sequence). This CDR3 region has 15 residues. The chain's CDR3 is CASRPGTGVGYGYTF. CDR3 in DNA: TGTGCCAGCAGACCCGGGACAGGGGTTGGTTATGGCTACACCTTC.

V and J are TRBV10-2 and TRBJ2-3; TRBD2 agrees at 7 bases. CDR1 is WSHSY, CDR2 SAAADI, per germline. The CDR3 length is 15 residues. J was trimmed by 2 bases and V by 2 bases; bases with no gene match: 4. CDR3 amino acids: CASSELAEFTDTQYF. In DNA, the CDR3 is TGCGCCAGCAGTGAGCTAGCGGAGTTCACAGATACGCAGTATTTT.

This sequence joins TRBV2 and TRBJ2-1; TRBD1 aligns across 8 bases. Germline V gene lookup returns CDR1 SNHLY and CDR2 FYNNEI. The CDR3 spans 14 residues. Losses at the gene ends were 4 bases for V and 4 bases for J; bases not matched to a gene: 3. The CDR3 nucleotides are TGTGCCAGCAGTGGCGGACAGGGTTACAATGAGCAGTTCTTC. Translation gives CASSGGQGYNEQFF.

This sequence joins TRBV7-2 and TRBJ1-1, with a weak D call TRBD1 (6 bases). CDR3 length equals 16 residues. V was trimmed by 1 base and J by 1 base, leaving 13 bases between them. Germline CDR1 is SGHTA and CDR2 is FQGNSA. The CDR3 is CASSLVPRGGNTEAFF. CDR3 nucleotide sequence: TGTGCCAGCAGCTTAGTGCCCAGGGGTGGGAACACTGAAGCTTTCTTT.

V gene TRBV2 combines with J gene TRBJ1-4; 7 nucleotides line up with TRBD1. Germline V gene lookup returns CDR1 SNHLY and CDR2 FYNNEI. The CDR3 runs 14 residues. The V gene end was trimmed by 5 bases and the J gene end by 8 bases; junction bases not matched to a gene: 8. In DNA form, the CDR3 reads TGTGCCAGCAGTTTCGGACAGGCCGCCGAAAAACTGTTTTTT. Amino acids: CASSFGQAAEKLFF. The full variable domain, in which reference TRBV2 and TRBJ1-4 provide the parts outside the CDR3, is EPEVTQTPSHQVTQMGQEVILRCVPISNHLYFYWYRQILGQKVEFLVSFYNNEISEKSEIFDDQFSVERPDGSNFTLKIRSTKLEDSAMYFCASSFGQAAEKLFFGSGTQLSVL.

V is TRBV28 and J is TRBJ2-1, with D possibly matching TRBD2 (7 bases). CDR3 size: 17 residues. The germline CDR1 and CDR2 sequences are MDHEN and SYDVKM. V lost 2 bases to trimming and J lost 2 bases, with 16 bases between them. CDR3 loop: CASSLIGGLGAYNEQFF. The DNA of the CDR3 is TGTGCCAGCAGTTTAATCGGGGGGCTCGGTGCCTACAATGAGCAGTTCTTC.

CDR3 DNA: TGCGCCAGCAGCTCGACAGGGAATTCACCCCTCCACTTT. This translates into CASSSTGNSPLHF. The chain uses TRBV5-1 and TRBJ1-6; 7 nucleotides agree with TRBD1. The J segment lost 7 bases and the V segment lost 3 bases, leaving 1 base of the junction unmatched. The CDR3 totals 13 residues. Germline V CDR1 and CDR2: SGHRS, YFSETQ.

The V and J genes are TRBV29-1 and TRBJ1-3; 7 positions agree with TRBD1. The germline V gene encodes CDR1 SQVTM and CDR2 ANQGSEA. The CDR3 contains 14 residues. The J segment lost 2 bases and the V segment lost 4 bases, leaving 5 bases of the junction unmatched. The CDR3 loop reads CSVARQGTGNTIYF. The DNA of the CDR3 is TGCAGCGTTGCCAGACAGGGAACTGGAAACACCATATATTTT.